Below are 6 T cell receptor beta chains sequenced from a single sample in a study of type 1 regulatory T cells. For these receptors, no antigen is known. From the reads, TCRdb called clonotypes with MiXCR, one entry per CDR3 protein. The sample lists more than 12,000 distinct CDR3 sequences, roughly an eighth occurring once. Source material: cultured T cells, either the whole culture or a sorted T cell fraction (not recorded which). These TCRs come from a human donor in good health.

This clonotype was recorded at least ten times. The V call is TRBV6-2 or TRBV6-3, the J call TRBJ2-3; D is perhaps TRBD1 (6 bases). V gave up 7 bases and J gave up 2 bases, with 10 bases separating them. Germline CDR1 MNHEY, CDR2 SVGEGT. The CDR3 sequence is 13 residues long. The CDR3 nucleotides read TGTGCCAGCACCGGACAGAACACAGATACGCAGTATTTT. Protein: CASTGQNTDTQYF.

This clonotype has only a few counts. DNA of the CDR3: TGTGCCAGTACGCTGGGCCAGTATAGCACAGATACGCAGTATTTT. This gives the protein CASTLGQYSTDTQYF. J is TRBJ2-3 and V is TRBV19; D remains unclear. The V gene lost 7 bases and the J gene lost 0 bases, with 14 bases spanning the gap. The germline gives CDR1 LNHDA, CDR2 SQIVND (reference sequence). This CDR3 is built from 15 residues.

This clonotype was seen at least ten times. This chain uses TRBV4-3 with TRBJ2-5; TRBD1 matches 7 bases. J was trimmed by 5 bases and V by 2 bases; bases with no gene match: 5. The CDR3 is made up of 14 amino acids. The V gene's germline CDR1 is LGHNA and CDR2 YSLEER. The CDR3 here is CASSQTNRGETQYF. In nucleotides, the CDR3 is TGCGCCAGCAGCCAAACCAACAGGGGTGAGACCCAGTACTTC.

This chain links TRBV10-3 with TRBJ1-2; D unresolved. Trimming took 5 bases from V and 6 from J, leaving 19 bases between them. In germline, CDR1 is ENHRY, CDR2 SYGVKD. The CDR3 is 15 residues long. CDR3 in DNA: TGTGCCATCAGTCCGAAAACCCCGGGAACGCATGGCTACACCTTC. The encoded protein is CAISPKTPGTHGYTF.

This clonotype is medium-sized in the sample. This chain uses TRBV7-2 with TRBJ2-3; D unresolved. V shed 3 bases and J shed 6 bases, with 10 bases lying between them. Germline V gene data show CDR1 as SGHTA and CDR2 as FQGNSA. This CDR3 region has 13 residues. CDR3 sequence: CASSFARLDTQYF. The CDR3 DNA is TGTGCCAGCAGCTTTGCCCGACTGGATACGCAGTATTTT.

This clonotype was seen at least ten times. The chain links TRBV6-1 to TRBJ1-6; TRBD1 might be the D (5 bases). The CDR3 consists of 14 residues. V gave up 5 bases and J gave up 7 bases, with 12 bases separating them. CDR1 is MNHNS and CDR2 is SASEGT in the germline V gene. CDR3 loop: CASSSVRTNSPLHF. The CDR3 DNA reads TGTGCCAGCAGTTCAGTCAGGACAAATTCACCCCTCCACTTT.